A single sample gave rise to the 8 T cell receptor beta chains below, sequenced in a study of OX40 agonist ivuxolimab in advanced cancers. Sequencing was performed with immunoSEQ multiplex PCR; in TCRdb, only in-frame clones are kept and a portion is missing. This table has over 45,000 clones, over 75% appearing once. The source was CD4+ or CD8+ T cells sorted from blood, collected in a trial of the OX40 agonist ivuxolimab. The origin of the receptors is an adult with an advanced solid tumor such as melanoma, head and neck, liver or kidney cancer.

V and J are TRBV18 and TRBJ2-2; possible D gene TRBD1, 5 bases. V dropped 5 bases and J dropped 9 bases, with 13 bases sitting between them. Germline CDR1 KGHSH, CDR2 LQKENI. The CDR3 is 13 amino acids. The DNA of the CDR3 is TGTGCCAGCTCAACAGCGCAGGGTCGGGAGCTGTTTTTT. Its protein is CASSTAQGRELFF.

The chain has TRBV6-4 and TRBJ1-2; D is possibly TRBD1 (6 bases). This CDR3 contains 13 residues. Germline V lookup: CDR1 MRHNA, CDR2 SNTAGT. Trimming shortened V by 6 bases and J by 8 bases, and 16 bases separated the two germline ends. The CDR3: CASSADRFSGYTF. CDR3 sequence (DNA): TGTGCCAGCAGCGCCGACAGGTTTTCCGGCTACACCTTC.

The rearrangement links TRBV7-8 to TRBJ2-2; D not certain. Between the trimmed V and J ends, which lost 1 base and 1 base, there was a span of 4 bases. Per the germline V gene, CDR1 is SGHVS and CDR2 is FQNEAQ. The CDR3 spans 14 residues. CDR3 bases: TGTGCCAGCAGCTTAGTACGGAACACCGGGGAGCTGTTTTTT. Its protein is CASSLVRNTGELFF.

The chain has TRBV5-1 and TRBJ1-6; possible D gene TRBD1, 6 bases. Trimming left V 1 base short and J 7 bases short, with 9 bases between. The CDR3 length is 14 residues. Germline V gene sequence: CDR1 SGHRS, CDR2 YFSETQ. The DNA of the CDR3 is TGCGCCAGCAGCTTGCAGGGGTCGAATTCACCCCTCCACTTT. Translation: CASSLQGSNSPLHF.

The DNA of the CDR3 is TGTGCTAGTGGTCAAGATAGCAATCAGCCCCAGCATTTT. This encodes CASGQDSNQPQHF. The chain recombines TRBV12-5 with TRBJ1-5; D gene ambiguous. V lost 5 bases and J 0 bases, leaving 5 bases between the germline ends. The CDR3 has 13 residues. Germline V CDR1 and CDR2: LGHNT, FRNRAP.

The rearrangement links TRBV6-5 to TRBJ2-5, with unresolved D. The V end lost 2 bases, the J end lost 5 bases, and 12 bases lay between the germline ends. This CDR3 contains 14 residues. Germline loops: CDR1 MNHEY, CDR2 SVGAGI. The CDR3 loop is CASSYPGRRETQYF. Here the CDR3 DNA reads TGTGCCAGCAGTTACCCAGGCAGACGGGAGACCCAGTACTTC.

This clone appeared a few times. This chain joins TRBV6-6 and TRBJ1-2; 8 positions agree with TRBD1. The germline V gene has CDR1 MNHNY and CDR2 SVGAGI (reference sequence). V shed 2 bases, J shed 6 bases, and the junction held 11 bases outside the gene matches. This CDR3 is 16 amino acids long. In DNA form, the CDR3 reads TGTGCCAGCAGTTACGACGACACCGGGACAGGTGATGGCTACACCTTC. Protein: CASSYDDTGTGDGYTF.

For this clone: The identical CDR3 is also encoded by other nucleotide sequences in the sample. The chain links TRBV6-1 to TRBJ1-1; D gene uncertain. The V gene lost 6 bases and the J gene lost 1 base, with 15 bases spanning the gap. The CDR3 has 15 residues. Germline V lookup: CDR1 MNHNS, CDR2 SASEGT. In DNA, the CDR3 is TGTGCCAGCAGCGTATATGAACTCAAGAACACTGAAGCTTTCTTT. This codes for CASSVYELKNTEAFF.